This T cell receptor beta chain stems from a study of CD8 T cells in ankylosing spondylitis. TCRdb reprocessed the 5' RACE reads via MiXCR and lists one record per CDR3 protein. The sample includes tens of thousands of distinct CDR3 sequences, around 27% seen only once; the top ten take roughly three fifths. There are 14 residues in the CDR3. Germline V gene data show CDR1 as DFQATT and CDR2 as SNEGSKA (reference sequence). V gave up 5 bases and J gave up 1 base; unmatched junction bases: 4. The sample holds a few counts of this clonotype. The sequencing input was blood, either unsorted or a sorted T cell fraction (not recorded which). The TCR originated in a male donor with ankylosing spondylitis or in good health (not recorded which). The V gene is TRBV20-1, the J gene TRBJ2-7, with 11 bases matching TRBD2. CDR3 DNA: TGCAGTGCTCCCGGGACTAGCGGATCCTACGAGCAGTACTTC. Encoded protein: CSAPGTSGSYEQYF.